These 23 T cell receptor beta chains were all obtained from the same sample, sequenced in a study of T cells after yellow fever vaccination (dated by TCRdb to the late 2010s). The treatment or condition label, as the study defines it: live attenuated yellow fever vaccine strain. The method behind the library was 5' RACE. Sequencing took place on an Illumina NovaSeq 6000. TCRdb handled the public reads itself, with Q25 trimming in fastp and clone calling in MiXCR, and kept productive beta chains. Under each unique CDR3 protein, matching rows form one entry showing the most common genes and DNA. The sample table contains 150,000 to 200,000 distinct CDR3 sequences; only one count was recorded for 9.3% of them. About a third of the sample is taken by the ten largest. Sequenced material: CD8+ T cells sorted from PBMCs, taken 45 days after the yellow fever booster vaccination. These receptors were taken from a man between 18 and 35 years old who received the YFV17D yellow fever vaccine.

This clonotype was found many times. The chain joins TRBV5-1 to TRBJ2-7; no clear D. The CDR3 contains 13 residues. Trimming cost V 1 base and J 0 bases, with 5 bases left between them. Germline V lookup: CDR1 SGHRS, CDR2 YFSETQ. The CDR3 nucleotides read TGCGCCAGCAGCTTGAGGGTCTCCTACGAGCAGTACTTC. Protein: CASSLRVSYEQYF. The whole variable domain, filled in from reference TRBV5-1 and TRBJ2-7, reads KAGVTQTPRYLIKTRGQQVTLSCSPISGHRSVSWYQQTPGQGLQFLFEYFSETQRNKGNFPGRFSGRQFSNSRSEMNVSTLELGDSALYLCASSLRVSYEQYFGPGTRLTVT.

V and J are TRBV11-2 and TRBJ2-3; 8 bases map to TRBD1. Per the germline V gene, CDR1 is SGHAT and CDR2 is FQNNGV. The CDR3 has 17 residues. The V segment lost 3 bases and the J segment 5 bases; nucleotides outside the gene matches: 13. The CDR3 DNA is TGTGCCAGCAGCTTTCCCCCGGACAGGGTCCGAGAAGATACGCAGTATTTT. It translates to CASSFPPDRVREDTQYF.

This clonotype was observed a handful of times. The chain recombines TRBV11-2 with TRBJ2-3; TRBD2 agrees at 9 bases. The V and J ends lost 4 bases and 2 bases, in that order; junction bases with no gene match: 7. Germline CDR1 SGHAT, CDR2 FQNNGV. The length of the CDR3 is 16 residues. The chain's CDR3 is CASSSLAGRDTDTQYF. The CDR3 bases are TGTGCCAGCAGCTCCCTAGCGGGGAGAGACACAGATACGCAGTATTTT.

The CDR3 DNA follows: TGTGCCAGCAGTTTATCCCAGGGGGCCTACGAGCAGTACGTC. This gives the protein CASSLSQGAYEQYV. V is TRBV27 and J is TRBJ2-7, with 7 nucleotides matching TRBD1. Trimming cost V 0 bases and J 2 bases; bases outside gene matches: 1. The CDR3 totals 14 residues. Germline V gene lookup returns CDR1 MNHEY and CDR2 SMNVEV (reference sequence).

The chain recombines TRBV7-9 with TRBJ2-1; 12 bases are a match to TRBD1. V trimming: 4 bases; J trimming: 10 bases; junction bases outside the gene matches: 8. Per germline, CDR1 SEHNR and CDR2 FQNEAQ (reference sequence). This CDR3 comprises 15 residues. In nucleotides, the CDR3 is TGTGCCAGCAGCTCAACCGGGACAGGGGGCTTGGAGCAGTTCTTC. This encodes CASSSTGTGGLEQFF.

This clonotype was seen a few times. The chain is built from TRBV5-1 and TRBJ2-7; possibly TRBD1 for D (5 bases). The germline V gene has CDR1 SGHRS and CDR2 YFSETQ. The CDR3 covers 15 residues. V shed 0 bases and J shed 2 bases, with 12 bases lying between them. The CDR3 region has the DNA TGCGCCAGCAGCTTGGGGCAGGGCAGGACCTACGAGCAGTACGTC. Translating it yields CASSLGQGRTYEQYV.

V gene TRBV3-1 combines with J gene TRBJ2-1; D might be TRBD2 (6 bases). The CDR3 is 15 amino acids. The V end lost 5 bases, the J end lost 3 bases, and 14 bases lay between the germline ends. Germline V gene data show CDR1 as LGHDT and CDR2 as YNNKEL (reference sequence). CDR3 in DNA: TGTGCCAGCAGCAACGGCCCGGACTACTACAATGAGCAGTTCTTC. This codes for CASSNGPDYYNEQFF.

The table lists this clonotype with a few counts. This chain links TRBV6-2 or TRBV6-3 with TRBJ2-5; D uncertain. The length of the CDR3 is 14 residues. Germline V gene data show CDR1 as MNHEY and CDR2 as SVGEGT. V was cut by 6 bases and J by 5 bases, with 16 bases left in between. The CDR3 region has the DNA TGTGCCAGCAGGGGATTAAACGGACCCGAGACCCAGTACTTC. Translated: CASRGLNGPETQYF.

The chain links TRBV7-9 to TRBJ1-4; tentative D call: TRBD1 (5 bases). Germline V gene sequence: CDR1 SEHNR, CDR2 FQNEAQ (reference sequence). Trimming pared 3 bases from V and 7 bases from J, leaving 12 bases between. CDR3 length: 14 residues. In DNA form, the CDR3 reads TGTGCCAGCAGCTTGGAGGGGCTGGGTGAAAAACTGTTTTTT. Translation: CASSLEGLGEKLFF.

The rearrangement links TRBV5-6 to TRBJ2-2; 11 bases are a match to TRBD1. The V gene end was trimmed by 4 bases and the J gene end by 7 bases; junction bases not matched to a gene: 6. This CDR3 is built from 15 residues. Germline V gene sequence: CDR1 SGHDT, CDR2 YYEEEE. CDR3 coding DNA: TGTGCCAGCAGCCTTAGGACAGGGGGCTTCGGGGAGCTGTTTTTT. It encodes CASSLRTGGFGELFF.

The chain couples TRBV4-3 to TRBJ2-3, with 10 bases that match TRBD2. The V and J ends lost 2 bases and 3 bases, in that order; junction bases with no gene match: 8. CDR1 is LGHNA and CDR2 is YSLEER in the germline V gene. CDR3 length: 17 amino acids. This chain's CDR3 is CASSQNSLAGATDTQYF. DNA of the CDR3: TGCGCCAGCAGCCAAAATAGCCTAGCGGGGGCGACAGATACGCAGTATTTT.

The rearrangement joins TRBV28 to TRBJ2-2; D not resolved. V shed 5 bases and J shed 0 bases, with 13 bases lying between them. CDR1 and CDR2 (germline): MDHEN, SYDVKM. The CDR3 is 16 amino acids. CDR3 sequence reads: CASSPRFRANTGELFF. CDR3 nucleotides: TGTGCCAGCAGTCCCCGGTTCCGGGCGAACACCGGGGAGCTGTTTTTT.

This clonotype was found many times. The chain recombines TRBV6-5 with TRBJ1-5, with no clear D. From germline, CDR1 is MNHEY and CDR2 SVGAGI. The CDR3 is made up of 14 amino acids. The V end lost 4 bases, the J end lost 2 bases, and 9 bases lay between the germline ends. The DNA for the CDR3 is TGTGCCAGCAGTTGGAGGGAGGGCAATCAGCCCCAGCATTTT. Translation gives CASSWREGNQPQHF.

This chain links TRBV20-1 with TRBJ2-7, with 7 bases identical to TRBD1. This CDR3 is built from 15 residues. J gave up 6 bases and V 1 base, and 12 bases lay outside the gene matches. Looked up from germline, CDR1 is DFQATT and CDR2 is SNEGSKA (reference sequence). The DNA of the CDR3 is TGCAGTGCTAGAGCCAAGACAGGGTTCGTCGGCGAGCAGTACTTC. Translating gives CSARAKTGFVGEQYF.

The chain carries TRBV7-9 and TRBJ2-1; no clear D gene. Trimming shortened V by 6 bases and J by 4 bases, and 7 bases separated the two germline ends. Germline V lookup: CDR1 SEHNR, CDR2 FQNEAQ (reference sequence). The length of the CDR3 is 12 residues. The CDR3 spells CASRQTYNEQFF. The CDR3 coding sequence is TGTGCCAGCAGGCAGACGTACAATGAGCAGTTCTTC.

In this sample, this clonotype turned up a few times. The rearrangement links TRBV20-1 to TRBJ1-1; 10 bases agree with TRBD1. V lost 5 bases, J lost 0 bases, and 6 bases stayed unmatched. This CDR3 spans 15 amino acids. Germline CDR1 and CDR2: DFQATT and SNEGSKA (reference sequence). The CDR3 bases are TGCAGTGCTCTACCCGACAGGGGGCTGAACACTGAAGCTTTCTTT. Its protein is CSALPDRGLNTEAFF.

The rearrangement joins TRBV29-1 to TRBJ2-7; D might be TRBD2 (5 bases). Germline V gene data show CDR1 as SQVTM and CDR2 as ANQGSEA. Trimming took 6 bases from V and 3 from J, leaving 9 bases between them. The CDR3 extends over 11 amino acids. Written as DNA, the CDR3 is TGCAGCGTGGCAGGAGGCTACGAGCAGTACGTC. This codes for CSVAGGYEQYV.

This clonotype was recorded a few times. The V call is TRBV5-1, the J call TRBJ2-5; 8 bases agree with TRBD1. The germline V gene has CDR1 SGHRS and CDR2 YFSETQ. The V segment lost 3 bases and the J segment 5 bases; nucleotides outside the gene matches: 6. CDR3 length: 14 amino acids. CDR3: CASSSGQGRETQYF. CDR3 in DNA: TGCGCCAGCAGCTCCGGACAGGGCAGGGAGACCCAGTACTTC.

V usage is TRBV28 and J usage is TRBJ2-3; TRBD1 or TRBD2 may be the D gene (5 bases each). V lost 6 bases, J lost 9 bases, and 16 bases lay in between. From germline, CDR1 is MDHEN and CDR2 SYDVKM. The CDR3 is 13 amino acids. CDR3 bases: TGTGCCAGCAGCGGGGCGGTTCGGGACACGCAGTATTTT. Translation gives CASSGAVRDTQYF.

This clonotype was detected many times. V usage is TRBV7-2 and J usage is TRBJ2-5, with TRBD2 identical over 14 bases. CDR1 is SGHTA and CDR2 is FQGNSA in the germline V gene. The CDR3 spans 19 residues. The trim removed 5 bases at V and 1 base at J, leaving 12 bases unmatched. The CDR3 spells CASSRGLAGGRPPQETQYF. The DNA of the CDR3 is TGTGCCAGCAGCCGTGGACTAGCGGGGGGCCGGCCCCCCCAAGAGACCCAGTACTTC.

This clonotype showed up just a few times. The CDR3 DNA follows: TGCGCCAGCAGCCAAGATCCCCCGATGATGAACACTGAAGCTTTCTTT. Residues: CASSQDPPMMNTEAFF. V gene TRBV4-3 combines with J gene TRBJ1-1; no reliable D call. Trimming cost V 0 bases and J 0 bases, with 11 bases left between them. Looked up from germline, CDR1 is LGHNA and CDR2 is YSLEER. The CDR3 is 16 amino acids.

The chain links TRBV7-9 to TRBJ2-5, with 10 bases that match TRBD2. Germline assignment: CDR1 SEHNR and CDR2 FQNEAQ (reference sequence). There are 16 residues in the CDR3. Trimming at V came to 4 bases and at J to 2 bases, leaving 7 bases not matched to a gene. The CDR3 here is CASSSSIAGGQETQYF. As DNA, the CDR3 is TGTGCCAGCAGCTCGTCGATAGCGGGGGGACAAGAGACCCAGTACTTC.

This clonotype was counted only a few times. The chain employs TRBV7-4 and TRBJ2-7; D not resolved. The CDR3 consists of 13 residues. The ends were cut back, 7 bases at V and 1 base at J, with 11 bases in the middle. Germline CDR1 and CDR2: SGHVT and SQSDAQ. CDR3 protein: CASTPGRSYEQYV. CDR3 DNA sequence: TGTGCCAGCACCCCTGGGCGATCCTACGAGCAGTACGTC.